Presented here are 21 T cell receptor beta chains from one specimen sequenced in a study of molecular identifiers for immune sequencing clone quantification (dated by TCRdb to between 2017 and 2018). Library preparation employed PCR. The instrument given in TCRdb is Illumina HiSeq 4000. TCRdb applied fastp at Q25 and MiXCR to the public reads, then kept only in-frame beta chains. Each CDR3 protein gets just one entry, which takes the most common genes and DNA from the rows behind it. For this sample there are more than 250,000 distinct CDR3 sequences; about 21% appear just once. The top ten clonotypes cover more than 0.8% of the sample. Sequencing was carried out using naive CD8+ T cells from blood, with Jurkat cell RNA spiked in. Reading the label with the study, this specimen's cell subset or site is: FACS-sorted CD8+CD4-CCR7+CD45RA+ naive T cells. All receptors derive from a human donor in good health. Some libraries in this study had Jurkat cell RNA spiked in.

This clonotype has ten or more counts. The V gene is TRBV6-5, the J gene TRBJ1-5; D may be TRBD1 (5 bases). CDR3 size: 13 residues. Germline V gene sequence: CDR1 MNHEY, CDR2 SVGAGI. Trimming removed 6 bases from V and 5 bases from J, with 11 bases in between. The CDR3 region is CASRTGVDQPQHF. CDR3 nucleotide sequence: TGTGCCAGCAGAACGGGGGTGGATCAGCCCCAGCATTTT.

This clonotype was observed a handful of times. The chain is built from TRBV7-6 and TRBJ2-3, with 9 bases aligning to TRBD1. Trimming at V came to 5 bases and at J to 6 bases, leaving 6 bases not matched to a gene. Germline lookup yields CDR1 SGHVS and CDR2 FNYEAQ. CDR3 size: 14 residues. DNA of the CDR3: TGTGCCAGCAGCCGGGACAGGGAAGGGGATACGCAGTATTTT. Its translation: CASSRDREGDTQYF.

The chain has TRBV12-3 or TRBV12-4 and TRBJ2-5; D is ambiguous. Trimming removed 1 base from V and 5 bases from J, with 11 bases in between. The CDR3 is 14 residues long. Here the CDR3 DNA reads TGTGCCAGCAGTTTAGTGTCCGGGCCGGAGACCCAGTACTTC. It codes for CASSLVSGPETQYF.

This clonotype was detected ten times or more. The rearrangement joins TRBV12-5 to TRBJ2-7; D remains unclear. The CDR3 length is 18 residues. CDR1 and CDR2 (germline): LGHNT, FRNRAP. Between the trimmed V and J ends, which lost 2 bases and 0 bases, there was a span of 20 bases. For the CDR3, the DNA is TGTGCTAGTGGTTTGCCACTGGAAAGGCCTGCCAGCTCCTACGAGCAGTACTTC. It specifies CASGLPLERPASSYEQYF.

This clonotype was observed many times. The chain recombines TRBV4-3 with TRBJ1-1; D might be TRBD1 (6 bases). CDR1 and CDR2 from the germline V gene are LGHNA and YSLEER. The CDR3 has 16 amino acids. V lost 1 base and J lost 2, with 14 bases in between. The CDR3 region has the DNA TGCGCCAGCAGCCAAGGCCCACTACAGGGAAACACTGAAGCTTTCTTT. This translates into CASSQGPLQGNTEAFF.

This clonotype has a handful of counts. CDR3: CASSSHRGQILFAYEQYF. The CDR3 nucleotides read TGTGCCAGCAGTTCGCATCGGGGGCAGATCCTTTTCGCCTACGAGCAGTACTTC. This rearrangement joins TRBV28 to TRBJ2-7; tentatively, D is TRBD1 or TRBD2 (6 bases each). This CDR3 contains 18 residues. V was cut by 4 bases and J by 2 bases, with 24 bases left in between. Germline V lookup: CDR1 MDHEN, CDR2 SYDVKM.

This chain joins TRBV20-1 and TRBJ1-1; D ambiguous. This CDR3 has 13 amino acids. Trimming cost V 5 bases and J 5 bases, with 15 bases left between them. CDR1 DFQATT and CDR2 SNEGSKA come from the germline V gene (reference sequence). CDR3 residues: CSAGASEETEAFF. CDR3 sequence (DNA): TGCAGTGCTGGAGCTTCAGAAGAGACTGAAGCTTTCTTT.

This clonotype has a handful of counts. The V and J genes are TRBV6-5 and TRBJ2-7; D might be TRBD2 (6 bases). The V and J ends lost 8 bases and 3 bases respectively, with 11 bases between them. The germline V gene encodes CDR1 MNHEY and CDR2 SVGAGI. CDR3 length equals 12 residues. For the CDR3, the DNA is TGTGCCAGCTGGGGAGCGGGCTACGAGCAGTACTTC. Translated: CASWGAGYEQYF.

The rearrangement uses TRBV10-1 and TRBJ2-2; 7 bases are a match to TRBD1. V shed 6 bases, J shed 0 bases, and the junction held 10 bases outside the gene matches. Germline-derived CDR1 and CDR2 are WNHNN and SYGVQD (reference sequence). The CDR3 is made up of 17 amino acids. CDR3 sequence reads: CASSRIATGPNTGELFF. CDR3 bases: TGCGCCAGCAGCAGAATAGCGACAGGGCCGAACACCGGGGAGCTGTTTTTT.

This clonotype was observed at least ten times. J is TRBJ2-7 and V is TRBV7-9; D may match TRBD1 or TRBD2 (6 bases each). Germline assignment: CDR1 SEHNR and CDR2 FQNEAQ (reference sequence). The CDR3 length is 16 residues. Trimming removed 5 bases at V and 1 base at J, with 18 bases between. The chain's CDR3 is CASSPSWGAGSYEQYF. DNA for the CDR3: TGTGCCAGCAGCCCATCCTGGGGGGCAGGGTCCTACGAGCAGTACTTC.

CDR3 sequence (DNA): TGTGCCAGCAGCCCGGACGGGGAAAACACTGAAGCTTTCTTT. Residues: CASSPDGENTEAFF. The chain links TRBV9 to TRBJ1-1; D uncertain. The CDR3 runs to 14 residues. V was trimmed by 4 bases and J by 2 bases, leaving 12 bases between them. Germline CDR1 and CDR2: SGDLS and YYNGEE. Full variable domain (missing parts from reference TRBV9 and TRBJ1-1): DSGVTQTPKHLITATGQRVTLRCSPRSGDLSVYWYQQSLDQGLQFLIQYYNGEERAKGNILERFSAQQFPDLHSELNLSSLELGDSALYFCASSPDGENTEAFFGQGTRLTVV.

Comment on this clonotype: Since no conserved phenylalanine or tryptophan closes the CDR3, a read error is the likely cause. This sequence joins TRBV27 and TRBJ2-7; 7 bases are shared with TRBD2. The CDR3 is made up of 13 amino acids. Looked up from germline, CDR1 is MNHEY and CDR2 is SMNVEV (reference sequence). V trimming: 5 bases; J trimming: 4 bases; junction bases outside the gene matches: 5. CDR3 DNA: TGTGCCAGCAGTCTATTGGGGGGGTACGAGCAGTACTCC. Protein product: CASSLLGGYEQYS.

This clonotype was recorded once. This sequence may be a read error, since a much larger clone differs from it by one base. V is TRBV13 and J is TRBJ1-2; 9 nucleotides agree with TRBD1. After removal of 4 bases from V and 10 bases from J, the junction contained 10 bases not matched to a gene. This CDR3 contains 14 residues. Germline V gives CDR1 PRHDT, CDR2 FYEKMQ (reference sequence). The CDR3 spells CASSSGQGVDDYTF. The DNA of the CDR3 is TGTGCCAGCAGCTCGGGACAGGGAGTGGATGACTACACCTTC.

This clonotype was recorded at least ten times. This rearrangement joins TRBV29-1 to TRBJ2-2, with 11 bases fitting TRBD2. Unmatched junction bases numbered 17, after V lost 2 bases and J lost 3 bases. The length of the CDR3 is 20 residues. Germline V gene data show CDR1 as SQVTM and CDR2 as ANQGSEA. The CDR3 coding sequence is TGCAGCGTTGAACTCGATATTGAGACTAGCGGGATCTTGGACACCGGGGAGCTGTTTTTT. Protein sequence: CSVELDIETSGILDTGELFF.

As regards this clonotype: A much larger clone lies a single base off, so this may be a read error. The rearrangement joins TRBV4-2 to TRBJ2-7; D remains unclear. The CDR3 is 15 residues long. Germline loops: CDR1 LGHNA, CDR2 YNFKEQ. DNA for the CDR3: TGTGCCAGCTGCCAAGACGTGGGCGAGAGCTACGAGCAGTACTTC. Its translation is CASCQDVGESYEQYF.

This clonotype was observed many times. This rearrangement joins TRBV7-8 to TRBJ1-4; D call uncertain. The CDR3 is 14 amino acids. The germline CDR1 and CDR2 sequences are SGHVS and FQNEAQ. With 1 base removed from V and 5 bases from J, the gap between germline ends came to 8 bases. DNA for the CDR3: TGTGCCAGCAGCTTAGAAAAGTGGAATGAAAAACTGTTTTTT. Protein: CASSLEKWNEKLFF.

This clonotype was counted many times. The V gene is TRBV29-1, the J gene TRBJ2-3; D not resolved. The V and J ends lost 6 bases and 1 base respectively, with 8 bases between them. Germline-derived CDR1 and CDR2 are SQVTM and ANQGSEA. The CDR3 totals 12 residues. Written as DNA, the CDR3 is TGCAGCGTCTTAGGAGGCACAGATACGCAGTATTTT. It yields the protein CSVLGGTDTQYF.

In regard to this clonotype: A much larger clone sits a single nucleotide away, making a read error possible. The rearrangement joins TRBV3-1 to TRBJ2-7; D unclear. This CDR3 contains 13 residues. Germline-derived CDR1 and CDR2 are LGHDT and YNNKEL (reference sequence). Here the CDR3 DNA reads TGTGCCAGCAGCCAGAGTAGCTCCTACGAGCAGTGCTTC. Translating gives CASSQSSSYEQCF.

This clonotype occurred many times. This chain connects TRBV29-1 to TRBJ1-4; D possibly corresponds to TRBD1 (5 bases). There are 15 residues in the CDR3. From germline, CDR1 is SQVTM and CDR2 ANQGSEA. V was trimmed by 5 bases and J by 6 bases, leaving 19 bases between them. CDR3 sequence: CSVSIGVGADEKLFF. CDR3 in DNA: TGCAGCGTTTCAATCGGCGTAGGGGCAGATGAAAAACTGTTTTTT.

This clonotype was recorded a few times. DNA for the CDR3: TGCGCCAGCAGCCAAGAAAGGTCCCAGGGTCACTACGAGCAGTACTTC. Protein product: CASSQERSQGHYEQYF. This chain links TRBV4-3 with TRBJ2-7, with D possibly matching TRBD1 (5 bases). V dropped 0 bases and J dropped 3 bases, with 15 bases sitting between them. The CDR3 is made up of 16 amino acids. The germline gives CDR1 LGHNA, CDR2 YSLEER.

This clonotype was seen ten or more times. This rearrangement joins TRBV7-9 to TRBJ2-4; possible D gene TRBD1, 6 bases. The germline V and J ends were trimmed by 5 bases and 1 base, with 18 bases remaining between them. CDR1 is SEHNR and CDR2 is FQNEAQ in the germline V gene (reference sequence). The CDR3 totals 17 residues. The CDR3 reads CASSNRDNEPAKNIQYF. DNA for the CDR3: TGTGCCAGCAGCAACCGGGACAACGAGCCGGCCAAAAACATTCAGTACTTC.